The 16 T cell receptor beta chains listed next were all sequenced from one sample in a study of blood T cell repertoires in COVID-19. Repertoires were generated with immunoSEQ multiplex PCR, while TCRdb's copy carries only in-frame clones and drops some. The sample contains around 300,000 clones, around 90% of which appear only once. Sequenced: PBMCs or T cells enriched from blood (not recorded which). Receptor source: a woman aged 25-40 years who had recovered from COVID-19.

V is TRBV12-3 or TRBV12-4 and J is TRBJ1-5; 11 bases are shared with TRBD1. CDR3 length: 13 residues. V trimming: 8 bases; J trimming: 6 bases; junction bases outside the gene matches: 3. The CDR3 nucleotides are TGTGCCAGCCGGGACAGGGGGGGTCAGCCCCAGCATTTT. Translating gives CASRDRGGQPQHF.

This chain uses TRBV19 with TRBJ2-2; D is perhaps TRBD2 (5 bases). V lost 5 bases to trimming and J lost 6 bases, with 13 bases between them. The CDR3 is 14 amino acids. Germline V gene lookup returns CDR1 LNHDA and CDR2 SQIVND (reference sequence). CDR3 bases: TGTGCCAGTAGTCGACTCTCTAGCCCCGGGGAGCTGTTTTTT. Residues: CASSRLSSPGELFF.

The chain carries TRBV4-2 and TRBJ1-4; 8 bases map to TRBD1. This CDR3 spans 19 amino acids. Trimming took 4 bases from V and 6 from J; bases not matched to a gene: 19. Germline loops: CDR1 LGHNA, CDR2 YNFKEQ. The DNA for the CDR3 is TGTGCCAGCAGCCCTCAGGGGGCCACTAGGGAAGGGCCGGATGAAAAACTGTTTTTT. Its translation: CASSPQGATREGPDEKLFF.

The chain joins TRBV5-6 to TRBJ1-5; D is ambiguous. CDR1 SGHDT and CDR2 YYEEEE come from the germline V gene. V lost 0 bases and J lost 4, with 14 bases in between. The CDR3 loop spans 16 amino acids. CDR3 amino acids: CASSLASAGPNQPQHF. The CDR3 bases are TGTGCCAGCAGCTTGGCCTCCGCAGGCCCTAATCAGCCCCAGCATTTT.

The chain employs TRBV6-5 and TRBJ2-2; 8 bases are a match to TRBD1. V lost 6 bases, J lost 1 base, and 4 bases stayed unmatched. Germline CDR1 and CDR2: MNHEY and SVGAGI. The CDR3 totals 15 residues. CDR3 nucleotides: TGTGCCAGCAGGACCGGGACAGGGAACACCGGGGAGCTGTTTTTT. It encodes CASRTGTGNTGELFF.

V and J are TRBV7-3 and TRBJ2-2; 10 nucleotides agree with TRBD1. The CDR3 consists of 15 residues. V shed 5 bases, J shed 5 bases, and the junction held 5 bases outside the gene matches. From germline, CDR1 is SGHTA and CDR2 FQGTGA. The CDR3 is CASSIGQGETGELFF. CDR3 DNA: TGTGCCAGCAGCATCGGACAGGGGGAAACCGGGGAGCTGTTTTTT.

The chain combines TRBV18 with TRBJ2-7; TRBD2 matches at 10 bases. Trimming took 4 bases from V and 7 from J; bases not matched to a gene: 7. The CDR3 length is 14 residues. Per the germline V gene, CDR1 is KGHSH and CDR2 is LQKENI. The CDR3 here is CASSLLELAGEQYF. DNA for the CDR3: TGTGCCAGCTCACTCTTGGAACTAGCGGGAGAGCAGTACTTC.

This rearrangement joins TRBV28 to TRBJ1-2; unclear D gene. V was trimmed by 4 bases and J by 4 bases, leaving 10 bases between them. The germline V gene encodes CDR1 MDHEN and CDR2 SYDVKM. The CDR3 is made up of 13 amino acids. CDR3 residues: CASSSSGAYGYTF. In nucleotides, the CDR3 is TGTGCCAGCAGTTCCTCAGGCGCCTATGGCTACACCTTC.

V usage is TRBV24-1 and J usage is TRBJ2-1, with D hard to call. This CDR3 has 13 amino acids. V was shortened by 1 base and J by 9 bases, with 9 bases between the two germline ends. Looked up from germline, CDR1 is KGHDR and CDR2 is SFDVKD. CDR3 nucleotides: TGTGCCACCAGTGATTTATCACGGGTTGAGCAGTTCTTC. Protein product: CATSDLSRVEQFF.

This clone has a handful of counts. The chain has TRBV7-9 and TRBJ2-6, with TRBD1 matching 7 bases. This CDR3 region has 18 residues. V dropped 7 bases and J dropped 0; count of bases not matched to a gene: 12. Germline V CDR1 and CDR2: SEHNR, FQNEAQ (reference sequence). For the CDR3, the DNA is TGTGCCAGCACCGGACAAGGTGAGGGGGCCTCTGGGGCCAACGTCCTGACTTTC. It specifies CASTGQGEGASGANVLTF.

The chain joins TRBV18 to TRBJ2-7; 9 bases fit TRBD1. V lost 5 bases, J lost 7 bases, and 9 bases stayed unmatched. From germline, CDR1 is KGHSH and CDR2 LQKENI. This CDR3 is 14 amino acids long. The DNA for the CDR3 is TGTGCCAGCTCATCCGGGACAGGGCCCTTGGAGCAGTACTTC. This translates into CASSSGTGPLEQYF.

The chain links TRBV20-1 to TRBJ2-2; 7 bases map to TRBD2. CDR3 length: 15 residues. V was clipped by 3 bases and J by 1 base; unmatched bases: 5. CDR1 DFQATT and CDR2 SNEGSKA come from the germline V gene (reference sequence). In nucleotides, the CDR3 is TGCAGTGCTAGTTCCGGGAGGAGGAACACCGGGGAGCTGTTTTTT. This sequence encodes CSASSGRRNTGELFF.

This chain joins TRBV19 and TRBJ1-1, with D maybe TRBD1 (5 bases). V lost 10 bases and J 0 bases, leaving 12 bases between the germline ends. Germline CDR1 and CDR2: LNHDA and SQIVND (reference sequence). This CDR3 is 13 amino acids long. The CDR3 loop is CATSRQLNTEAFF. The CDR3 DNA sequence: TGTGCCACCTCCCGACAGTTGAACACTGAAGCTTTCTTT.

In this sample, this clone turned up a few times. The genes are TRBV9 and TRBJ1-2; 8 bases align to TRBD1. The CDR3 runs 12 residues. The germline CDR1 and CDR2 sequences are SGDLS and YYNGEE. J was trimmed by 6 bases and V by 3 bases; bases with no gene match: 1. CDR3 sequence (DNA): TGTGCCAGCAGCGCGACAGGGGATGGCTACACCTTC. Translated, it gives CASSATGDGYTF.

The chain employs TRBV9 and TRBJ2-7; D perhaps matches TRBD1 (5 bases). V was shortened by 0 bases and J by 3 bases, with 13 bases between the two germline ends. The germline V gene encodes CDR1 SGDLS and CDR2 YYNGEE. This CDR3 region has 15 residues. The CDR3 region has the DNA TGTGCCAGCAGCGTAGGAGACAGCAAGTACTACGAGCAGTACTTC. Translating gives CASSVGDSKYYEQYF.

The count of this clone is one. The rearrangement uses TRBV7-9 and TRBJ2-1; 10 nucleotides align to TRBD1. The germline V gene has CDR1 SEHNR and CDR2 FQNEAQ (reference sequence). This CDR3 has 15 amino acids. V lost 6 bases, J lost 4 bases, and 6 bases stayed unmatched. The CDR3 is CASSRGTGEYNEQFF. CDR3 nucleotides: TGTGCCAGCAGTCGAGGGACAGGGGAGTACAATGAGCAGTTCTTC.